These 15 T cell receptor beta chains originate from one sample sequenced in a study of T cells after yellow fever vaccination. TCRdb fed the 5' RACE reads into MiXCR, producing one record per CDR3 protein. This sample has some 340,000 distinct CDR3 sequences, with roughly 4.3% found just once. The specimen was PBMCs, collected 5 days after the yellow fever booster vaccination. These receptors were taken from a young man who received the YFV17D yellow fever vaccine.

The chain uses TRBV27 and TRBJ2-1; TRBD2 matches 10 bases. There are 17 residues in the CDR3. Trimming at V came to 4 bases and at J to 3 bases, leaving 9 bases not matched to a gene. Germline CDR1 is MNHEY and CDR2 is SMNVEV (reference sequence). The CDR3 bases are TGTGCCAGCAGTTCCACAACCGGGACTAGCGTCTACAATGAGCAGTTCTTC. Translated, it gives CASSSTTGTSVYNEQFF.

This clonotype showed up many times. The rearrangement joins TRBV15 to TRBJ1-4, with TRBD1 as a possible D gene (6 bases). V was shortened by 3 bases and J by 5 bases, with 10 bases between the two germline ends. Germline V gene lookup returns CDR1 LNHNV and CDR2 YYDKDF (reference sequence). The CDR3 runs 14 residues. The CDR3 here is CATSRTGPNEKLFF. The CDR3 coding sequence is TGTGCCACCAGCAGGACAGGTCCCAATGAAAAACTGTTTTTT.

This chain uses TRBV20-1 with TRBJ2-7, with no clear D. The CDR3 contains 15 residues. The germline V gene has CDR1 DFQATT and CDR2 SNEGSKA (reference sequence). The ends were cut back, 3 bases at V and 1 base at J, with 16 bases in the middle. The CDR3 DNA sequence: TGCAGTGCTAGGTCGGCCTCCTCTTCATCCTACGAGCAGTACTTC. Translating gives CSARSASSSSYEQYF.

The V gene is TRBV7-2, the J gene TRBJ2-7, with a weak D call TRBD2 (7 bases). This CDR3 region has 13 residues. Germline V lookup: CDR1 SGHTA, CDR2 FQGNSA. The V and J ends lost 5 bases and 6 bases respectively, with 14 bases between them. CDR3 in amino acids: CASSPQGGGEQYF. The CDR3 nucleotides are TGTGCCAGCAGCCCACAGGGAGGGGGCGAGCAGTACTTC.

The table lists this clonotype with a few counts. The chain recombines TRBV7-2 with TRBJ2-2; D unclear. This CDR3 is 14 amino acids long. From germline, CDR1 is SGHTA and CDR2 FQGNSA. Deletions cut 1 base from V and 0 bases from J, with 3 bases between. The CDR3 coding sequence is TGTGCCAGCAGCTTAGACTCGAACACCGGGGAGCTGTTTTTT. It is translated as CASSLDSNTGELFF.

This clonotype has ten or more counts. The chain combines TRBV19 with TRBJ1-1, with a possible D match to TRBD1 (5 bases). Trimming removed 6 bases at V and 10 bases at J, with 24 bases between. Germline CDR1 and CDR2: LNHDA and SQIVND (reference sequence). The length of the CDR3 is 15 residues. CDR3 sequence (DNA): TGTGCCAGTAGGACAACTGTCCTCGGTGCAAGGGGAGCTTTCTTT. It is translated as CASRTTVLGARGAFF.

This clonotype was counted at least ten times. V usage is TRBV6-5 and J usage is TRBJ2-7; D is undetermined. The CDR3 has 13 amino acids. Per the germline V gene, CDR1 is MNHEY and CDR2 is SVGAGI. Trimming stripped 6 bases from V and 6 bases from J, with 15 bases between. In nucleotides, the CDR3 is TGTGCCAGCAGCGATGGGCGCGTGCCCGAGCAGTACTTC. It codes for CASSDGRVPEQYF.

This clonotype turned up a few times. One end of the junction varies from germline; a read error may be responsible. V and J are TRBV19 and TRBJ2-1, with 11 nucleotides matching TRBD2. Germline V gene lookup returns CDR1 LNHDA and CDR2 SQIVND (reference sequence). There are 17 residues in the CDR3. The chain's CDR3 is CASRIAGGPITYNEQFF. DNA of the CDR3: TGTGCCAGTAGGATAGCGGGGGGGCCGATCACCTACAATGAGCAGTTCTTC.

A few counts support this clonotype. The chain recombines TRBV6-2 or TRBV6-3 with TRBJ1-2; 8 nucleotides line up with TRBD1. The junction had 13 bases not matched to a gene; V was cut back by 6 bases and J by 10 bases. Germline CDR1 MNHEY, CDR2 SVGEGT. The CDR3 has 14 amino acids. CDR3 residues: CASSPGTGAIFYTF. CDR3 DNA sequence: TGTGCCAGCAGCCCCGGGACAGGCGCAATTTTCTACACCTTC.

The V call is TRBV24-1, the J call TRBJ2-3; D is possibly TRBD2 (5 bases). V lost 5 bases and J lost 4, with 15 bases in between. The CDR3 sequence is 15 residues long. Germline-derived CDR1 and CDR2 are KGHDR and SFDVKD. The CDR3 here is CATSAHRDNADTQYF. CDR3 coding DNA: TGTGCCACCAGTGCACACCGGGATAACGCAGATACGCAGTATTTT.

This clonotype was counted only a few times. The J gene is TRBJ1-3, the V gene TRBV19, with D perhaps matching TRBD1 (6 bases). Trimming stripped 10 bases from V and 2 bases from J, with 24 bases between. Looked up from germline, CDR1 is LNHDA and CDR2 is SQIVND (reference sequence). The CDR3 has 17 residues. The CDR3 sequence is CATNQFGGIVPGNTIYF. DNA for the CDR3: TGTGCCACGAACCAGTTCGGGGGCATTGTTCCTGGAAACACCATATATTTT. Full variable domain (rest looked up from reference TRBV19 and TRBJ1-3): DGGITQSPKYLFRKEGQNVTLSCEQNLNHDAMYWYRQDPGQGLRLIYYSQIVNDFQKGDIAEGYSVSREKKESFPLTVTSAQKNPTAFYLCATNQFGGIVPGNTIYFGEGSWLTVV.

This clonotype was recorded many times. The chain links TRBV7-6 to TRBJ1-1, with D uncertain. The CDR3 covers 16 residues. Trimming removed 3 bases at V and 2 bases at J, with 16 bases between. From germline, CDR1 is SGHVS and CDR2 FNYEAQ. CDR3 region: CASSLGIPGPNTEAFF. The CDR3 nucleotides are TGTGCCAGCAGCTTGGGGATTCCGGGTCCCAACACTGAAGCTTTCTTT.

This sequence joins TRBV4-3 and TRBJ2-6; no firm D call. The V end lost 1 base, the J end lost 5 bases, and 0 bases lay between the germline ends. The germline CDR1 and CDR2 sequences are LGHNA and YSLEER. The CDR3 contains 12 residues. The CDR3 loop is CASSQGANVLTF. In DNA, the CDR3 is TGCGCCAGCAGCCAAGGGGCCAACGTCCTGACTTTC.

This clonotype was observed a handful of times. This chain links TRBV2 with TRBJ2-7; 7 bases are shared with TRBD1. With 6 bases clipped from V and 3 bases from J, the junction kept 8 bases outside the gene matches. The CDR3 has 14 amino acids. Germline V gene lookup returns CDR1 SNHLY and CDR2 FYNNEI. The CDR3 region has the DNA TGTGCCAGCAGATCCCACCAGGGGGACTACGAGCAGTACGTC. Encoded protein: CASRSHQGDYEQYV.

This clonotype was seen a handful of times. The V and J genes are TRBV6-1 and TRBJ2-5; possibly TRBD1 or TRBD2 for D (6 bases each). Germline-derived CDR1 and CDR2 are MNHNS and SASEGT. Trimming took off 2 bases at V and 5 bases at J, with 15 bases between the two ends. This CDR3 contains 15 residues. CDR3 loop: CASSEIPGAWETQYF. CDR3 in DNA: TGTGCCAGCAGTGAAATCCCGGGGGCGTGGGAGACCCAGTACTTC.